What follows are 26 T cell receptor beta chains derived from one specimen sequenced in a study of beta chain features in type 1 diabetes. These receptors are not linked to any known antigen. All of the isolated RNA was reverse transcribed, so expressed TCRB transcripts were sequenced. Profiling relied on immunoSEQ multiplex PCR, and the TCRdb table lists in-frame clones only, not all of them. This sample yields under 300,000 clones, of which around 21% are seen a single time; around 0.03% belongs to the top ten. Study conclusions and caveats: Shorter TCRB CDR3s, moderately but significantly so, were found in Type 1 diabetes patients in all four CD4+ subsets.

The sequenced sample consisted of naive CD4+ T cells from blood. The origin of the receptors is a woman in her thirties or forties with type 1 diabetes.

A few counts support this clone. This chain uses TRBV14 with TRBJ2-7; tentative D call: TRBD1 (6 bases). The CDR3 is made up of 13 amino acids. The V gene lost 3 bases and the J gene lost 5 bases, with 11 bases spanning the gap. Germline V gene sequence: CDR1 SGHDN, CDR2 FVKESK. CDR3 sequence (DNA): TGTGCCAGCAGCCACAGGGGAGTCCACGAGCAGTACTTC. Translating gives CASSHRGVHEQYF. The full variable domain, with the rest looked up from reference TRBV14 and TRBJ2-7, is EAGVTQFPSHSVIEKGQTVTLRCDPISGHDNLYWYRRVMGKEIKFLLHFVKESKQDESGMPNNRFLAERTGGTYSTLKVQPAELEDSGVYFCASSHRGVHEQYFGPGTRLTVT.

The chain carries TRBV6-5 and TRBJ2-7, with D perhaps TRBD2 (5 bases). CDR1 MNHEY and CDR2 SVGAGI come from the germline V gene. The CDR3 sequence is 15 residues long. Between the trimmed V and J ends, which lost 2 bases and 0 bases, there was a span of 11 bases. The CDR3 sequence: CASSYRAGSSYEQYF. CDR3 nucleotides: TGTGCCAGCAGTTACAGGGCGGGTAGCTCCTACGAGCAGTACTTC.

This clone was counted only a few times. In DNA form, the CDR3 reads TGCAGCGTTGCCGACAGGGGCACAGATACGCAGTATTTT. It is translated as CSVADRGTDTQYF. This chain links TRBV29-1 with TRBJ2-3; 7 bases are shared with TRBD1. The length of the CDR3 is 13 residues. The ends lost 4 bases at V and 1 base at J; junction bases unmatched: 2. The germline V gene has CDR1 SQVTM and CDR2 ANQGSEA.

The genes are TRBV20-1 and TRBJ1-1, with D possibly being TRBD1 (5 bases). There are 10 residues in the CDR3. Trimming removed 6 bases from V and 3 bases from J, with 5 bases in between. Germline V gene lookup returns CDR1 DFQATT and CDR2 SNEGSKA (reference sequence). As DNA, the CDR3 is TGCAGTGCCAGGGACACTGAAGCTTTCTTT. Encoded protein: CSARDTEAFF.

Only a few counts were recorded for this clone. This chain joins TRBV29-1 and TRBJ1-1; 8 bases align to TRBD1. V lost 7 bases to trimming and J lost 4 bases; unmatched junction nucleotides: 8. The CDR3 sequence is 13 residues long. Per germline, CDR1 SQVTM and CDR2 ANQGSEA. DNA of the CDR3: TGCAGCGGTTATGGACAGGGCGGCACTGAAGCTTTCTTT. This codes for CSGYGQGGTEAFF.

The rearrangement uses TRBV7-9 and TRBJ1-4, with 7 bases aligning to TRBD1. The germline gives CDR1 SEHNR, CDR2 FQNEAQ (reference sequence). The CDR3 sequence is 14 residues long. The trim removed 5 bases at V and 10 bases at J, leaving 10 bases unmatched. DNA for the CDR3: TGTGCCAGCAGCACCGACACCAGGGGGGTAAAACTGTTTTTT. Protein sequence: CASSTDTRGVKLFF.

In this sample, this clone turned up a few times. The rearrangement joins TRBV28 to TRBJ2-3, with a weak D call TRBD2 (6 bases). This CDR3 is 13 amino acids long. Germline CDR1 reads MDHEN; CDR2 reads SYDVKM. Trimming cost V 9 bases and J 4 bases, with 14 bases left between them. Here the CDR3 reads CASAGTLPDTQYF. The CDR3 nucleotides are TGTGCCAGTGCCGGGACTCTCCCAGATACGCAGTATTTT.

This clone was seen a few times. The chain couples TRBV5-6 to TRBJ2-4, with D tentatively TRBD2 (6 bases). Germline V lookup: CDR1 SGHDT, CDR2 YYEEEE. This CDR3 comprises 12 residues. The V end was cut by 4 bases, the J end by 6 bases, with 8 bases between. The DNA for the CDR3 is TGTGCCAGCAGCCTCGGGGGAAACATTCAGTACTTC. Protein sequence: CASSLGGNIQYF.

This clone turned up a few times. The CDR3, as DNA: TGTGCCAGTACGAGGGAAGGGAACTATGGCTACACCTTC. The encoded protein is CASTREGNYGYTF. This chain joins TRBV19 and TRBJ1-2; D not resolved. The CDR3 is 13 residues long. Per the germline V gene, CDR1 is LNHDA and CDR2 is SQIVND (reference sequence). Trimming removed 7 bases at V and 2 bases at J, with 11 bases between.

A few counts support this clone. V gene TRBV5-4 combines with J gene TRBJ1-1; D unresolved. This CDR3 comprises 13 residues. The V gene's germline CDR1 is SGHNT and CDR2 YYREEE (reference sequence). Trimming cost V 0 bases and J 3 bases, with 6 bases left between them. The CDR3 DNA sequence: TGTGCCAGCAGCTTGGCCTACGACACTGAAGCTTTCTTT. It translates to CASSLAYDTEAFF.

This clone was observed a handful of times. The rearrangement joins TRBV7-9 to TRBJ1-4; 9 bases agree with TRBD1. The CDR3 is 15 amino acids. The ends lost 5 bases at V and 8 bases at J; junction bases unmatched: 9. Per germline, CDR1 SEHNR and CDR2 FQNEAQ (reference sequence). CDR3 sequence: CASSEGQGQREKLFF. The CDR3 nucleotides are TGTGCCAGCAGCGAGGGACAGGGACAAAGAGAAAAACTGTTTTTT.

The sample holds a few counts of this clone. Other DNA sequences in this sample translate to the same CDR3. The chain employs TRBV28 and TRBJ2-7; no clear D gene. The CDR3 extends over 12 amino acids. The V and J ends lost 4 bases and 0 bases respectively, with 4 bases between them. Germline-derived CDR1 and CDR2 are MDHEN and SYDVKM. CDR3 bases: TGTGCCAGCAGTTCTACCTCCTACGAGCAGTACTTC. Translation: CASSSTSYEQYF. The variable domain in full, completed from reference TRBV28 and TRBJ2-7, reads DVKVTQSSRYLVKRTGEKVFLECVQDMDHENMFWYRQDPGLGLRLIYFSYDVKMKEKGDIPEGYSVSREKKERFSLILESASTNQTSMYLCASSSTSYEQYFGPGTRLTVT.

CDR3 nucleotides: TGTGCCAGCAGCGTGAGTAGCCTCGGCTATGGCTACACCTTC. It translates to CASSVSSLGYGYTF. This chain links TRBV9 with TRBJ1-2; D is unresolved. Germline CDR1 reads SGDLS; CDR2 reads YYNGEE. The length of the CDR3 is 14 residues. The V end was cut by 2 bases, the J end by 4 bases, with 12 bases between.

The V call is TRBV5-1, the J call TRBJ2-5; 10 bases fit TRBD2. V shed 4 bases and J 5 bases; nucleotides not matched to a gene: 17. The CDR3 has 18 amino acids. CDR1 is SGHRS and CDR2 is YFSETQ in the germline V gene. CDR3 sequence: CASSPRGLAGAPQETQYF. DNA of the CDR3: TGCGCCAGCAGCCCAAGGGGTCTAGCGGGGGCCCCCCAGGAGACCCAGTACTTC.

The J gene is TRBJ2-7, the V gene TRBV5-1; unclear D gene. The V end was cut by 4 bases, the J end by 0 bases, with 5 bases between. This CDR3 is 12 amino acids long. Looked up from germline, CDR1 is SGHRS and CDR2 is YFSETQ. The CDR3 sequence is CASSDSSYEQYF. CDR3 DNA: TGCGCCAGCAGCGACTCCTCCTACGAGCAGTACTTC.

The CDR3 DNA is TGTGCCAGCAGTGGAGCGGGAGGGCCTAAAGACGAGCAGTACTTC. This codes for CASSGAGGPKDEQYF. The J gene is TRBJ2-7, the V gene TRBV28, with 10 bases matching TRBD2. V was clipped by 5 bases and J by 5 bases; unmatched bases: 9. CDR3 size: 15 residues. CDR1 MDHEN and CDR2 SYDVKM come from the germline V gene.

This clone was detected only a few times. The chain carries TRBV6-5 and TRBJ2-7, with 8 bases lining up with TRBD1. V lost 6 bases and J lost 2; bases outside the gene matches: 3. From germline, CDR1 is MNHEY and CDR2 SVGAGI. The CDR3 spans 13 residues. The CDR3 DNA sequence: TGTGCCAGCAGCAAGGGACAGGCCTACGAGCAGTACTTC. Amino acid sequence: CASSKGQAYEQYF.

This clone showed up just a few times. The gene calls are TRBV7-9 and TRBJ2-1, with 7 nucleotides matching TRBD1. V was clipped by 5 bases and J by 3 bases; unmatched bases: 4. The CDR3 has 14 residues. CDR1 is SEHNR and CDR2 is FQNEAQ in the germline V gene (reference sequence). The CDR3 reads CASSPTGVYNEQFF. DNA of the CDR3: TGTGCCAGCAGCCCCACAGGGGTCTACAATGAGCAGTTCTTC. Full variable domain (rest looked up from reference TRBV7-9 and TRBJ2-1): DTGVSQNPRHKITKRGQNVTFRCDPISEHNRLYWYRQTLGQGPEFLTYFQNEAQLEKSRLLSDRFSAERPKGSFSTLEIQRTEQGDSAMYLCASSPTGVYNEQFFGPGTRLTVL.

This clone was found a few times. The rearrangement joins TRBV18 to TRBJ1-2, with TRBD1 matching 8 bases. Germline V gene lookup returns CDR1 KGHSH and CDR2 LQKENI. Losses at the gene ends were 3 bases for V and 6 bases for J; bases not matched to a gene: 6. This CDR3 has 14 amino acids. CDR3 bases: TGTGCCAGCTCACCCGAGACAGGGGCACATGGCTACACCTTC. It is translated as CASSPETGAHGYTF.

The genes are TRBV6-1 and TRBJ2-3; 11 nucleotides agree with TRBD2. This CDR3 has 16 amino acids. Germline V gene lookup returns CDR1 MNHNS and CDR2 SASEGT. J gave up 5 bases and V 2 bases, and 6 bases lay outside the gene matches. CDR3 bases: TGTGCCAGCAGTGAAATTAGCGGGAGGGCCCAAGATACGCAGTATTTT. Amino acids: CASSEISGRAQDTQYF.

The chain links TRBV5-1 to TRBJ1-2, with D hard to call. The CDR3 is 15 residues long. Germline assignment: CDR1 SGHRS and CDR2 YFSETQ. The ends were cut back, 0 bases at V and 3 bases at J, with 12 bases in the middle. The CDR3 here is CASSLERPGDYGYTF. In DNA, the CDR3 is TGCGCCAGCAGCTTGGAACGCCCCGGGGACTATGGCTACACCTTC.

The chain combines TRBV29-1 with TRBJ2-1; a weak D match, TRBD2 (5 bases). Trimming left V 7 bases short and J 0 bases short, with 10 bases between. The germline gives CDR1 SQVTM, CDR2 ANQGSEA. CDR3 size: 13 residues. CDR3 loop: CSGGGSSYNEQFF. The DNA for the CDR3 is TGCAGCGGTGGAGGAAGCTCCTACAATGAGCAGTTCTTC.

This chain links TRBV4-2 with TRBJ2-7, with TRBD1 identical over 9 bases. CDR1 and CDR2 from the germline V gene are LGHNA and YNFKEQ. CDR3 length: 17 amino acids. V was clipped by 2 bases and J by 0 bases; unmatched bases: 8. The CDR3 DNA is TGTGCCAGCAGCCAAACCCCGGGACAGGGCAGCTCCTACGAGCAGTACTTC. This codes for CASSQTPGQGSSYEQYF.

The gene calls are TRBV9 and TRBJ1-5; 7 bases match TRBD1. The V and J ends lost 0 bases and 5 bases, in that order; junction bases with no gene match: 2. This CDR3 is 14 amino acids long. Per the germline V gene, CDR1 is SGDLS and CDR2 is YYNGEE. The CDR3 nucleotides read TGTGCCAGCAGCGTAGAAGGGGGCGATCAGCCCCAGCATTTT. Encoded protein: CASSVEGGDQPQHF.

The genes are TRBV5-4 and TRBJ1-2; 7 bases line up with TRBD1. Germline V gene sequence: CDR1 SGHNT, CDR2 YYREEE (reference sequence). This CDR3 is 14 amino acids long. J lost 4 bases, V lost 4 bases, and 7 bases had no gene match. The CDR3 is CASSPRQGSYGYTF. DNA for the CDR3: TGTGCCAGCAGCCCACGACAGGGCTCCTATGGCTACACCTTC. Filled out from reference TRBV5-4 and TRBJ1-2, the complete variable domain reads ETGVTQSPTHLIKTRGQQVTLRCSSQSGHNTVSWYQQALGQGPQFIFQYYREEENGRGNFPPRFSGLQFPNYSSELNVNALELDDSALYLCASSPRQGSYGYTFGSGTRLTVV.

V gene TRBV28 combines with J gene TRBJ2-7; tentative D call: TRBD1 (6 bases). The CDR3 length is 15 residues. Germline-derived CDR1 and CDR2 are MDHEN and SYDVKM. The V end lost 6 bases, the J end lost 1 base, and 16 bases lay between the germline ends. The CDR3 loop is CASSTTGKASYEQYF. CDR3 nucleotide sequence: TGTGCCAGCAGCACGACAGGCAAGGCATCCTACGAGCAGTACTTC.